The 30 T cell receptor beta chains presented below share a single source sample, sequenced in a study of cytomegalovirus exposure and HLA in healthy donors. With 60 Vbeta and 13 Jbeta primers, the PCR was carried out. TCRdb's copy holds only in-frame clones and misses some; the assay was immunoSEQ multiplex PCR. The sample gives about 140,000 clones, 70% to 80% of which show up once; 3% to 4% is in the top ten. The specimen was PBMCs. The receptors derive from a female donor in good health and CMV-seronegative.

V usage is TRBV6-5 and J usage is TRBJ2-1, with 13 bases fitting TRBD2. The CDR3 has 15 amino acids. The germline gives CDR1 MNHEY, CDR2 SVGAGI. V lost 4 bases and J lost 10; bases outside the gene matches: 7. This CDR3 reads CASSFLLAGGREQFF. The DNA for the CDR3 is TGTGCCAGCAGTTTTTTACTAGCGGGGGGGCGGGAGCAGTTCTTC.

As DNA, the CDR3 is TGTGCCAGCAGTTTAAGACAGGGCTTCCAGCATTTT. Translation gives CASSLRQGFQHF. This chain links TRBV28 with TRBJ1-5; 7 bases map to TRBD1. V shed 2 bases and J 12 bases; nucleotides not matched to a gene: 4. The CDR3 consists of 12 residues. Germline V gene lookup returns CDR1 MDHEN and CDR2 SYDVKM.

V gene TRBV20-1 combines with J gene TRBJ2-3; D is ambiguous. The CDR3 spans 11 residues. From germline, CDR1 is DFQATT and CDR2 SNEGSKA (reference sequence). V lost 1 base, J lost 6 bases, and 5 bases lay in between. The CDR3 sequence: CSARGRDTQYF. The CDR3 coding sequence is TGCAGTGCTAGAGGTCGGGATACGCAGTATTTT.

This chain uses TRBV7-6 with TRBJ2-7, with 11 bases identical to TRBD2. CDR1 and CDR2 (germline): SGHVS, FNYEAQ. The junction had 5 bases not matched to a gene; V was cut back by 4 bases and J by 3 bases. This CDR3 contains 15 residues. CDR3 bases: TGTGCCAGCAGCTCAACTAGCGGGGGCCACTACGAGCAGTACTTC. Protein product: CASSSTSGGHYEQYF.

This clone was counted a single time. The chain employs TRBV29-1 and TRBJ1-1, with D possibly being TRBD1 (5 bases). Germline V lookup: CDR1 SQVTM, CDR2 ANQGSEA. The CDR3 spans 13 residues. Trimming left V 7 bases short and J 2 bases short, with 14 bases between. The CDR3 nucleotides are TGCAGCGGTGATTACAGGCGCAACACTGAAGCTTTCTTT. Its translation: CSGDYRRNTEAFF.

The chain joins TRBV9 to TRBJ1-4; maybe TRBD1 (6 bases). The CDR3 is 16 amino acids. Per the germline V gene, CDR1 is SGDLS and CDR2 is YYNGEE. V lost 4 bases, J lost 4 bases, and 17 bases lay in between. In nucleotides, the CDR3 is TGTGCCAGCAGCCCCAGCCAGGGGCTAGGTAATGAAAAACTGTTTTTT. Its protein is CASSPSQGLGNEKLFF.

This rearrangement joins TRBV9 to TRBJ1-6; D call uncertain. CDR3 length equals 15 residues. Germline V gives CDR1 SGDLS, CDR2 YYNGEE. The V and J ends lost 5 bases and 7 bases respectively, with 16 bases between them. In DNA, the CDR3 is TGTGCCAGCAGTCTTTGGGGAGAATCAAATTCACCCCTCCACTTT. Translation: CASSLWGESNSPLHF.

The rearrangement joins TRBV28 to TRBJ1-2; D is ambiguous. The CDR3 totals 14 residues. Trimming took 1 base from V and 10 from J, leaving 16 bases between them. The germline V gene has CDR1 MDHEN and CDR2 SYDVKM. The CDR3 sequence is CASSLYAEGRAYTF. The CDR3 DNA reads TGTGCCAGCAGTTTATATGCAGAGGGTCGAGCCTACACCTTC.

There are a few counts of this clone. The chain recombines TRBV9 with TRBJ1-2; weak D call: TRBD1 (5 bases). The CDR3 contains 14 residues. Looked up from germline, CDR1 is SGDLS and CDR2 is YYNGEE. The V and J ends lost 3 bases and 5 bases respectively, with 14 bases between them. The chain's CDR3 is CASSGTLEVYGYTF. The CDR3, as DNA: TGTGCCAGCAGCGGGACACTTGAAGTATATGGCTACACCTTC. The complete variable domain, with remaining parts taken from reference TRBV9 and TRBJ1-2, reads DSGVTQTPKHLITATGQRVTLRCSPRSGDLSVYWYQQSLDQGLQFLIQYYNGEERAKGNILERFSAQQFPDLHSELNLSSLELGDSALYFCASSGTLEVYGYTFGSGTRLTVV.

V usage is TRBV7-6 and J usage is TRBJ2-5; D may be TRBD2 (6 bases). Germline values: CDR1 SGHVS, CDR2 FNYEAQ. The CDR3 length is 13 residues. V lost 5 bases and J lost 5, with 12 bases in between. CDR3 region: CASSPGGGETQYF. CDR3 in DNA: TGTGCCAGCAGCCCCGGTGGGGGGGAGACCCAGTACTTC.

V usage is TRBV5-4 and J usage is TRBJ1-4; 7 bases fit TRBD1. The germline gives CDR1 SGHNT, CDR2 YYREEE (reference sequence). Losses at the gene ends were 4 bases for V and 0 bases for J; bases not matched to a gene: 6. This CDR3 has 16 residues. The CDR3 region has the DNA TGTGCCAGCAGCCCGGGACAGACTGCAACTAATGAAAAACTGTTTTTT. This sequence encodes CASSPGQTATNEKLFF.

The chain uses TRBV6-4 and TRBJ2-1; 7 bases fit TRBD2. With 8 bases clipped from V and 7 bases from J, the junction kept 14 bases outside the gene matches. The CDR3 spans 15 residues. The germline gives CDR1 MRHNA, CDR2 SNTAGT. The CDR3: CASSSGAVRGNEQFF. In nucleotides, the CDR3 is TGTGCCAGCTCTAGCGGAGCCGTACGGGGGAATGAGCAGTTCTTC.

The chain employs TRBV7-8 and TRBJ1-4; no clear D gene. The V end lost 8 bases, the J end lost 6 bases, and 10 bases lay between the germline ends. The CDR3 runs 12 residues. CDR1 is SGHVS, CDR2 FQNEAQ, per germline. CDR3 in DNA: TGTGCCAGCGGGAGGGAGTATGAAAAACTGTTTTTT. Protein sequence: CASGREYEKLFF. The full variable domain, completed using reference TRBV7-8 and TRBJ1-4, is GAGVSQSPRYKVAKRGQDVALRCDPISGHVSLFWYQQALGQGPEFLTYFQNEAQLDKSGLPSDRFFAERPEGSVSTLKIQRTQQEDSAVYLCASGREYEKLFFGSGTQLSVL.

V gene TRBV4-1 combines with J gene TRBJ2-3, with 7 bases that match TRBD1. The CDR3 has 16 amino acids. Losses at the gene ends were 3 bases for V and 0 bases for J; bases not matched to a gene: 6. Germline loops: CDR1 MGHRA, CDR2 YSYEKL. Here the CDR3 DNA reads TGCGCCAGCAGCCATCCCAGGGGGTCTAGCACAGATACGCAGTATTTT. Amino acids: CASSHPRGSSTDTQYF.

This clone was detected a few times. This chain links TRBV6-5 with TRBJ2-1, with 9 bases matching TRBD2. With V trimmed by 2 bases and J by 10 bases, 12 bases remained unmatched. Germline CDR1 is MNHEY and CDR2 is SVGAGI. The CDR3 has 16 residues. The CDR3 DNA sequence: TGTGCCAGCAGTTACCCCGCTAGCGGGGACCCAGGGGAGCAGTTCTTC. Amino acids: CASSYPASGDPGEQFF.

The rearrangement uses TRBV27 and TRBJ2-7; possible D gene TRBD1, 5 bases. Germline values: CDR1 MNHEY, CDR2 SMNVEV (reference sequence). Trimming pared 8 bases from V and 5 bases from J, leaving 19 bases between. The CDR3 is made up of 14 amino acids. The CDR3 DNA sequence: TGTGCCAGCTCCCCAGGGTCCTTCTACAACGAGCAGTACTTC. Protein: CASSPGSFYNEQYF.

The rearrangement uses TRBV9 and TRBJ2-1; 7 bases agree with TRBD1. Germline V lookup: CDR1 SGDLS, CDR2 YYNGEE. Losses at the gene ends were 3 bases for V and 9 bases for J; bases not matched to a gene: 15. CDR3 length: 16 amino acids. The CDR3 coding sequence is TGTGCCAGCAGCGCGGCGACAGGGATACTCGATTTTGAGCAGTTCTTC. Protein sequence: CASSAATGILDFEQFF.

This chain joins TRBV7-6 and TRBJ1-4; 8 bases agree with TRBD1. Germline CDR1 and CDR2: SGHVS and FNYEAQ. The V segment lost 4 bases and the J segment 8 bases; nucleotides outside the gene matches: 12. The CDR3 runs 16 residues. This chain's CDR3 is CASSSSTGTGGEKLFF. The DNA of the CDR3 is TGTGCCAGCAGCTCCTCGACCGGGACAGGTGGGGAAAAACTGTTTTTT.

This chain connects TRBV19 to TRBJ2-7, with TRBD1 as a possible D gene (6 bases). This CDR3 is built from 13 residues. Trimming stripped 8 bases from V and 2 bases from J, with 13 bases between. Germline CDR1 and CDR2: LNHDA and SQIVND (reference sequence). For the CDR3, the DNA is TGTGCCAGTGGCCAACAGGGAGCCTACGAGCAGTACTTC. This sequence encodes CASGQQGAYEQYF.

The gene calls are TRBV5-1 and TRBJ2-1; the match to TRBD1 covers 11 bases. Per the germline V gene, CDR1 is SGHRS and CDR2 is YFSETQ. This CDR3 is built from 18 residues. V lost 3 bases, J lost 2 bases, and 10 bases stayed unmatched. This CDR3 reads CASSSGRGQGAPYNEQFF. The CDR3 bases are TGCGCCAGCAGCTCGGGACGAGGACAGGGGGCACCCTACAATGAGCAGTTCTTC.

The rearrangement links TRBV5-6 to TRBJ2-1; D not resolved. This CDR3 contains 15 residues. Trimming shortened V by 2 bases and J by 3 bases, and 12 bases separated the two germline ends. The germline V gene encodes CDR1 SGHDT and CDR2 YYEEEE. The CDR3 here is CASSFETSYYNEQFF. DNA for the CDR3: TGTGCCAGCAGCTTCGAGACTTCTTACTACAATGAGCAGTTCTTC.

This chain links TRBV7-2 with TRBJ2-2; TRBD1 agrees at 7 bases. V shed 3 bases, J shed 0 bases, and the junction held 1 base outside the gene matches. Germline CDR1 and CDR2: SGHTA and FQGNSA. CDR3 length: 15 residues. The CDR3 loop is CASSLDRSNTGELFF. The CDR3 DNA reads TGTGCCAGCAGCTTGGACAGGTCGAACACCGGGGAGCTGTTTTTT.

This chain joins TRBV18 and TRBJ2-5; D is perhaps TRBD2 (5 bases). CDR1 and CDR2 (germline): KGHSH, LQKENI. V lost 2 bases and J lost 3, with 10 bases in between. CDR3 length: 14 residues. For the CDR3, the DNA is TGTGCCAGCTCACCATCCGGGCGGGAAGAGACCCAGTACTTC. It specifies CASSPSGREETQYF. The full variable domain, completed using reference TRBV18 and TRBJ2-5, is NAGVMQNPRHLVRRRGQEARLRCSPMKGHSHVYWYRQLPEEGLKFMVYLQKENIIDESGMPKERFSAEFPKEGPSILRIQQVVRGDSAAYFCASSPSGREETQYFGPGTRLLVL.

This sequence joins TRBV15 and TRBJ2-3, with a weak D call TRBD2 (6 bases). V lost 1 base, J lost 0 bases, and 8 bases lay in between. This CDR3 region has 15 residues. CDR1 and CDR2 (germline): LNHNV, YYDKDF (reference sequence). The CDR3 nucleotides are TGTGCCACCAGCAGAGCCAGCGGGAGCACAGATACGCAGTATTTT. Residues: CATSRASGSTDTQYF.

The chain couples TRBV5-4 to TRBJ2-3; a weak D match, TRBD1 (6 bases). Deletions cut 2 bases from V and 5 bases from J, with 6 bases between. CDR1 is SGHNT, CDR2 YYREEE, per germline (reference sequence). This CDR3 spans 12 amino acids. In DNA, the CDR3 is TGTGCCAGCAGCTTACAGGGAGATACGCAGTATTTT. Its protein is CASSLQGDTQYF.

The chain links TRBV9 to TRBJ2-4; TRBD1 matches 7 bases. Germline CDR1 SGDLS, CDR2 YYNGEE. This CDR3 has 14 amino acids. V was pared by 3 bases and J by 4 bases, with 4 bases of the junction left unmatched. The CDR3 coding sequence is TGTGCCAGCAGCGCGACAGGGTTGAAAAACATTCAGTACTTC. Its protein product is CASSATGLKNIQYF.

This clone has just a few counts. The chain uses TRBV5-1 and TRBJ2-7, with D possibly being TRBD2 (6 bases). The CDR3 loop spans 17 amino acids. Germline V lookup: CDR1 SGHRS, CDR2 YFSETQ. V lost 5 bases and J lost 0, with 21 bases in between. CDR3 sequence reads: CASSFSWGLSSSYEQYF. CDR3 coding DNA: TGCGCCAGCAGTTTTTCTTGGGGACTTTCGAGCTCCTACGAGCAGTACTTC.

The V gene is TRBV7-6, the J gene TRBJ2-5, with 9 positions matching TRBD1. Looked up from germline, CDR1 is SGHVS and CDR2 is FNYEAQ. CDR3 size: 15 residues. V shed 5 bases, J shed 4 bases, and the junction held 8 bases outside the gene matches. DNA for the CDR3: TGTGCCAGCAGCGTGAAGGACAGGGGAAGAGAGACCCAGTACTTC. This encodes CASSVKDRGRETQYF.

The rearrangement links TRBV7-6 to TRBJ2-3; 7 bases agree with TRBD2. The CDR3 totals 14 residues. V was clipped by 6 bases and J by 5 bases; unmatched bases: 8. Germline V gene data show CDR1 as SGHVS and CDR2 as FNYEAQ. The CDR3, as DNA: TGTGCCAGCAGGGGGGGAGGGCCTGGAGATACGCAGTATTTT. Translation gives CASRGGGPGDTQYF.

The rearrangement joins TRBV7-8 to TRBJ2-1, with 7 bases matching TRBD2. This CDR3 is built from 13 residues. Germline V lookup: CDR1 SGHVS, CDR2 FQNEAQ. J lost 9 bases, V lost 1 base, and 3 bases had no gene match. The CDR3 DNA sequence: TGTGCCAGCAGCTTAGACCCTAGCGGTGAGCAGTTCTTC. Its translation is CASSLDPSGEQFF.